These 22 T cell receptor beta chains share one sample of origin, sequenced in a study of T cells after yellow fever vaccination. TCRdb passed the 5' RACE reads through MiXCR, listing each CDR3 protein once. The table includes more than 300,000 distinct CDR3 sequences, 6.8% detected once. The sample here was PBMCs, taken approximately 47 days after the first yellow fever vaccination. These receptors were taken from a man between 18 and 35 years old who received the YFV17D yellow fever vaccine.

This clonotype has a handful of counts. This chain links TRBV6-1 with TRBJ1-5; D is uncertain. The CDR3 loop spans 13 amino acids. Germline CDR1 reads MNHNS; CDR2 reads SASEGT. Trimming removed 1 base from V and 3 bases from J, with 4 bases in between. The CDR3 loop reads CASSEVDNQPQHF. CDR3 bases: TGTGCCAGCAGTGAAGTGGACAATCAGCCCCAGCATTTT.

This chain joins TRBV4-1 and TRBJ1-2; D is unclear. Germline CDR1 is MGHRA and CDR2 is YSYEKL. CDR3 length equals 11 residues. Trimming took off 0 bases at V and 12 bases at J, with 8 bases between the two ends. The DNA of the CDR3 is TGCGCCAGCAGCCAAGATTATAAGCACACCTTC. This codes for CASSQDYKHTF.

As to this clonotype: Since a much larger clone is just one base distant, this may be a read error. CDR3 DNA sequence: TGTGCCAGCAGGATAGCGGGGGGCGGCACAGATACGCGGTATTTT. Protein sequence: CASRIAGGGTDTRYF. The chain employs TRBV12-3 or TRBV12-4 and TRBJ2-3; 10 nucleotides match TRBD2. The CDR3 extends over 15 amino acids.

The CDR3 protein is CASRETSLSSYEQYV. The CDR3 region has the DNA TGTGCCAGCAGAGAGACTAGCCTCAGCTCCTACGAGCAGTACGTC. J is TRBJ2-7 and V is TRBV6-1; 7 nucleotides match TRBD2. CDR1 MNHNS and CDR2 SASEGT come from the germline V gene. The J segment lost 0 bases and the V segment lost 6 bases, leaving 8 bases of the junction unmatched. The CDR3 has 15 residues.

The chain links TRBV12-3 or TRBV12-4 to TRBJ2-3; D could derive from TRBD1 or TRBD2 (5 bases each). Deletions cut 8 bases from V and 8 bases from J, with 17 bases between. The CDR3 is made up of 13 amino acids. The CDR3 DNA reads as TGTGCCAGCGGAAGCCGGGGCGCAGCTACGCAGTATTTT. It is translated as CASGSRGAATQYF.

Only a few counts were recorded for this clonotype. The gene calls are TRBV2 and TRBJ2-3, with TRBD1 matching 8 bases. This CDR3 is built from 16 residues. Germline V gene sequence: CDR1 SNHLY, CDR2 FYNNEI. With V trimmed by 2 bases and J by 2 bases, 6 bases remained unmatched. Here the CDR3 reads CASSERGTGHTDTQYF. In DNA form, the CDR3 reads TGTGCCAGCAGTGAAAGGGGGACAGGTCACACAGATACGCAGTATTTT.

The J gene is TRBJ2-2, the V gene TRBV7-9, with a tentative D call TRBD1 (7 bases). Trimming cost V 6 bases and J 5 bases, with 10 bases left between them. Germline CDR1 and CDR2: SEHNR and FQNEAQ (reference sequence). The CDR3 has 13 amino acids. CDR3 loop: CASRSGGTGELFF. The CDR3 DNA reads TGTGCCAGCAGGTCAGGGGGGACCGGGGAGCTGTTTTTT.

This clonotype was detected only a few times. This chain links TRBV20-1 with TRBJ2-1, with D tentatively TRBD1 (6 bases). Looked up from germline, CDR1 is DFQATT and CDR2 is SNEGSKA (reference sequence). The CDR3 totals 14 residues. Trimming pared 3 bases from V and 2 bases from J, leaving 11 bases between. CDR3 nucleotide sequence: TGCAGTGCTAGGGGGGCAGGGGCCTACAATGAGCAGTTCTTC. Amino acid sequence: CSARGAGAYNEQFF.

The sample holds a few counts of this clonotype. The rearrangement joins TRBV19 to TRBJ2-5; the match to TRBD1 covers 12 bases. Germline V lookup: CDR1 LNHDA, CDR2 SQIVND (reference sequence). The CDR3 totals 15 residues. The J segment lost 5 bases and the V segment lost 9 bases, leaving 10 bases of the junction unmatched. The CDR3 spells CASRPGQGAVETQYF. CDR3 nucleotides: TGTGCCAGCAGACCGGGACAGGGGGCCGTCGAGACCCAGTACTTC.

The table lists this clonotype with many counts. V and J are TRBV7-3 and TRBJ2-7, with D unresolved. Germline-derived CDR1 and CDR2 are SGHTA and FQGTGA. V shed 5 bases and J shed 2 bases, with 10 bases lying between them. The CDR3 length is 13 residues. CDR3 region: CASSLTSAYEQYF. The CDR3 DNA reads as TGTGCCAGCAGCCTCACAAGCGCCTACGAGCAGTACTTC.

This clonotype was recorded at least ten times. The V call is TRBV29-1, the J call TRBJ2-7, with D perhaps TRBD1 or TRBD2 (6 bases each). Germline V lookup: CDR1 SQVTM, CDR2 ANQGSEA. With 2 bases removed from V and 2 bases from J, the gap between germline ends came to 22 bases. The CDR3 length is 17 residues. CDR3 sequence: CSVERGEQGNRTYEQYV. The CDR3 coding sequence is TGCAGCGTTGAAAGGGGGGAACAGGGTAATAGGACCTACGAGCAGTACGTC.

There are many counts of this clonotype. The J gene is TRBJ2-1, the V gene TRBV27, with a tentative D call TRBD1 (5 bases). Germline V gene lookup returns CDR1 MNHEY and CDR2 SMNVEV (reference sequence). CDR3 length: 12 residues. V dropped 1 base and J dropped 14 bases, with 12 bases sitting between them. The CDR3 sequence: CASSLLGQGEFF. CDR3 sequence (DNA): TGTGCCAGCAGTTTATTGGGGCAGGGTGAGTTCTTC.

CDR3 amino acids: CASSLGGQKNSPLHF. The CDR3 coding sequence is TGCGCCAGCAGCTTGGGGGGACAGAAGAATTCACCCCTCCACTTT. V gene TRBV5-1 combines with J gene TRBJ1-6; 7 bases are a match to TRBD1. There are 15 residues in the CDR3. Unmatched junction bases numbered 4, after V lost 0 bases and J lost 7 bases. Germline V gives CDR1 SGHRS, CDR2 YFSETQ. The complete variable domain, with remaining parts taken from reference TRBV5-1 and TRBJ1-6, reads KAGVTQTPRYLIKTRGQQVTLSCSPISGHRSVSWYQQTPGQGLQFLFEYFSETQRNKGNFPGRFSGRQFSNSRSEMNVSTLELGDSALYLCASSLGGQKNSPLHFGNGTRLTVT.

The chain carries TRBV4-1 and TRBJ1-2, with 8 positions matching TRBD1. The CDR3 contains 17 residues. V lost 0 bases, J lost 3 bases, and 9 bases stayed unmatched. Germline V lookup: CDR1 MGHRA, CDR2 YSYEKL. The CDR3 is CASSQDGTGGGHYGYTF. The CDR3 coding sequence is TGCGCCAGCAGCCAAGATGGGACAGGTGGGGGTCACTATGGCTACACCTTC.

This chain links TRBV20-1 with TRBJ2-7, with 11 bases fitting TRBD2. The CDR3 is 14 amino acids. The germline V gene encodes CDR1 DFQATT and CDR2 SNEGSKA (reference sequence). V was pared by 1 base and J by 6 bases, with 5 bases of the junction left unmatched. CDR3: CSARVLAGVGEQYV. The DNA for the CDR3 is TGCAGTGCTAGAGTACTAGCGGGGGTGGGCGAGCAGTACGTC.

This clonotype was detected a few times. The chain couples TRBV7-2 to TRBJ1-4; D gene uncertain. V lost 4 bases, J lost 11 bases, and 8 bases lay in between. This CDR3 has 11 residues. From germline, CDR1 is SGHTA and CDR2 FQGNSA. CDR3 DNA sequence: TGTGCCAGCAGCTCTCAGAGGAAACTGTTTTTT. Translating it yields CASSSQRKLFF.

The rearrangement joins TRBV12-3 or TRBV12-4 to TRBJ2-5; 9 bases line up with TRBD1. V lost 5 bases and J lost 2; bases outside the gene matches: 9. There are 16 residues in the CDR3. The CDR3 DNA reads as TGTGCCAGCAGTCCAACGCTGACAGGGGGGCAAGAGACCCAGTACTTC. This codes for CASSPTLTGGQETQYF.

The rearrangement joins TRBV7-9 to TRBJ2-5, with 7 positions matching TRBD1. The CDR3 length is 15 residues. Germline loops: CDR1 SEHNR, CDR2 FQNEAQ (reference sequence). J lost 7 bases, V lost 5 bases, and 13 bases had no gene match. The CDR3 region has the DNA TGTGCCAGCAGCGGCGACCGGGACAGTTTAGGGACCCAGTACTTC. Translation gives CASSGDRDSLGTQYF.

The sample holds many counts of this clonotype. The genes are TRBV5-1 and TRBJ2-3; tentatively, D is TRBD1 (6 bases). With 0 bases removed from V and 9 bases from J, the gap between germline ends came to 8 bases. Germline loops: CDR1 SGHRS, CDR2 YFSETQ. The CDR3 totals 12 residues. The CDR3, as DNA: TGCGCCAGCAGCTTGGACAGGGACACGCAGTATTTT. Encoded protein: CASSLDRDTQYF.

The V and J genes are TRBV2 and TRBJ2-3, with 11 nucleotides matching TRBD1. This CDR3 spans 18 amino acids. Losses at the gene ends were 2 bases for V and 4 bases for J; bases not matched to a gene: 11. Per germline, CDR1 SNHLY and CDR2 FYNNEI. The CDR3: CASSEWGGQGVVADTQYF. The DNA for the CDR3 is TGTGCCAGCAGTGAATGGGGGGGACAGGGGGTAGTGGCAGATACGCAGTATTTT.

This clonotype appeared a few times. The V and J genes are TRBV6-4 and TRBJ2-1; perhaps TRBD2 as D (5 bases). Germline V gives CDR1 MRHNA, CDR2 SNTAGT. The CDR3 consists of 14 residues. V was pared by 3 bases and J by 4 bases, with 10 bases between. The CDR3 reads CASSEGSLYNEQFF. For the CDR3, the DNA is TGTGCCAGCAGTGAAGGGAGTTTATACAATGAGCAGTTCTTC.

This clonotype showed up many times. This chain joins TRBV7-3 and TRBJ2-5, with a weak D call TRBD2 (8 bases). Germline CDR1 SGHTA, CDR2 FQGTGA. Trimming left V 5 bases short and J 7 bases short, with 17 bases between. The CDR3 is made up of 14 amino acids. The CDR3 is CASSPGRGRMTQYF. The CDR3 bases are TGTGCCAGCAGCCCCGGGAGGGGGCGGATGACCCAGTACTTC.